Given below is one TCR beta chain in context. The antigen is undetermined. This sample also contains other DNA sequences that code for the same CDR3. The CDR3 spans 15 residues. From germline, CDR1 is MGHRA and CDR2 YSYEKL. The V gene lost 2 bases and the J gene lost 1 base, with 12 bases spanning the gap. The data derive from a study of T cells in localized non-small cell lung cancer. Study-level results: T cell clonality was highest in uninvolved adjacent lung, above tumor.

Profiling relied on immunoSEQ multiplex PCR, and the TCRdb table lists in-frame clones only, not all of them. The profile shows some 90,000 clones, roughly 87% of them singletons. The input for sequencing was peripheral blood, taken before any cancer treatment. This chain connects TRBV4-1 to TRBJ2-7, with D perhaps matching TRBD1 or TRBD2 (5 bases each). The sequence was collected from a man aged 35-75 years with stage I squamous cell lung carcinoma. The CDR3 sequence: CASSQLDRGSYEQYF. CDR3 nucleotide sequence: TGCGCCAGCAGCCAACTTGACAGAGGGTCCTACGAGCAGTACTTC.